The 18 T cell receptor beta chains reported below all come from one sample, sequenced in a study of cytomegalovirus exposure and HLA in healthy donors. It was with 60 Vbeta and 13 Jbeta primers that the PCR ran. Clones were sequenced by immunoSEQ multiplex PCR, and TCRdb holds only the in-frame ones, with some missing. Seen here are around 180,000 clones, more than 75% observed once, and the top ten hold approximately 1.4%. Specimen: PBMCs. These receptors were obtained from a woman aged 45-59 years in good health and CMV-seronegative.

The chain carries TRBV6-5 and TRBJ1-2; TRBD1 matches 7 bases. This CDR3 comprises 16 residues. From germline, CDR1 is MNHEY and CDR2 SVGAGI. With V trimmed by 0 bases and J by 5 bases, 9 bases remained unmatched. The CDR3 here is CASSYSLTGLRYGYTF. The CDR3 DNA is TGTGCCAGCAGTTACTCCCTGACAGGGCTGCGGTATGGCTACACCTTC.

This chain uses TRBV6-5 with TRBJ2-2; the match to TRBD1 covers 8 bases. Trimming at V came to 0 bases and at J to 7 bases, leaving 4 bases not matched to a gene. Germline CDR1 reads MNHEY; CDR2 reads SVGAGI. This CDR3 is 15 amino acids long. CDR3 sequence (DNA): TGTGCCAGCAGTTACTCCGTCAGGGGGCGCGGGGAGCTGTTTTTT. Translating gives CASSYSVRGRGELFF.

The V call is TRBV27, the J call TRBJ2-2, with a weak D call TRBD2 (6 bases). The CDR3 is made up of 18 amino acids. Germline CDR1 reads MNHEY; CDR2 reads SMNVEV (reference sequence). With 6 bases removed from V and 2 bases from J, the gap between germline ends came to 22 bases. The CDR3 loop is CASRILGVGRGNTGELFF. For the CDR3, the DNA is TGTGCCAGCAGAATCCTTGGGGTAGGGCGGGGAAACACCGGGGAGCTGTTTTTT.

This sequence joins TRBV7-3 and TRBJ2-3; 9 nucleotides agree with TRBD1. CDR1 SGHTA and CDR2 FQGTGA come from the germline V gene. The CDR3 runs to 17 residues. After removal of 4 bases from V and 2 bases from J, the junction contained 10 bases not matched to a gene. CDR3 region: CASSSQGRDRVTDTQYF. The DNA for the CDR3 is TGTGCCAGCAGCTCTCAGGGCCGGGACAGGGTCACAGATACGCAGTATTTT.

The chain employs TRBV27 and TRBJ1-6; tentative D call: TRBD1 (5 bases). Per the germline V gene, CDR1 is MNHEY and CDR2 is SMNVEV (reference sequence). The V end was cut by 7 bases, the J end by 7 bases, with 14 bases between. This CDR3 is 14 amino acids long. The CDR3 is CASTRAGLNSPLHF. The CDR3 DNA reads TGTGCCAGCACTAGGGCAGGGTTGAATTCACCCCTCCACTTT.

This chain joins TRBV18 and TRBJ1-5; unclear D gene. This CDR3 region has 14 residues. V was trimmed by 6 bases and J by 0 bases, leaving 9 bases between them. The germline V gene has CDR1 KGHSH and CDR2 LQKENI. The CDR3 DNA reads as TGTGCCAGCTCGGATTACTATAGCAATCAGCCCCAGCATTTT. This gives the protein CASSDYYSNQPQHF.

The chain is built from TRBV29-1 and TRBJ1-5; D is perhaps TRBD1 (5 bases). CDR1 and CDR2 from the germline V gene are SQVTM and ANQGSEA. The V end was cut by 4 bases, the J end by 1 base, with 14 bases between. CDR3 size: 15 residues. This CDR3 is CSVVGGEGSNQPQHF. CDR3 DNA sequence: TGCAGCGTTGTAGGAGGGGAGGGAAGCAATCAGCCCCAGCATTTT. The variable domain in full, with the rest retrieved from reference TRBV29-1 and TRBJ1-5, is SAVISQKPSRDICQRGTSLTIQCQVDSQVTMMFWYRQQPGQSLTLIATANQGSEATYESGFVIDKFPISRPNLTFSTLTVSNMSPEDSSIYLCSVVGGEGSNQPQHFGDGTRLSIL.

The V and J genes are TRBV30 and TRBJ1-1; D is undetermined. This CDR3 is built from 12 residues. The germline CDR1 and CDR2 sequences are GTSNPN and SVGIG (reference sequence). V was cut by 8 bases and J by 1 base, with 11 bases left in between. The CDR3: CALRGRNTEAFF. CDR3 DNA: TGTGCCCTCCGCGGGAGGAACACTGAAGCTTTCTTT.

This clone was counted a single time. The genes are TRBV12-5 and TRBJ2-1, with TRBD1 matching over 7 bases. The CDR3 totals 19 residues. J was trimmed by 0 bases and V by 4 bases; bases with no gene match: 15. In germline, CDR1 is LGHNT, CDR2 FRNRAP. The CDR3 loop reads CASGSPGQMTTSSYNEQFF. The CDR3 DNA follows: TGTGCTAGTGGTTCCCCGGGACAGATGACCACGAGCTCCTACAATGAGCAGTTCTTC.

The genes are TRBV2 and TRBJ2-3; D is ambiguous. Looked up from germline, CDR1 is SNHLY and CDR2 is FYNNEI. This CDR3 has 11 amino acids. With 11 bases removed from V and 5 bases from J, the gap between germline ends came to 11 bases. CDR3 residues: CAATGGDTQYF. In DNA form, the CDR3 reads TGTGCCGCTACCGGTGGAGATACGCAGTATTTT.

V is TRBV11-1 and J is TRBJ1-2, with D hard to call. The ends were cut back, 1 base at V and 8 bases at J, with 11 bases in the middle. Germline V gene lookup returns CDR1 SGHAT and CDR2 FQDESV (reference sequence). The length of the CDR3 is 13 residues. The CDR3 loop reads CASSLGAGWGYTF. CDR3 in DNA: TGTGCCAGCAGCTTAGGAGCAGGATGGGGCTACACCTTC.

This rearrangement joins TRBV28 to TRBJ1-6; 8 positions match TRBD1. This CDR3 comprises 14 residues. J lost 8 bases, V lost 6 bases, and 6 bases had no gene match. Germline CDR1 is MDHEN and CDR2 is SYDVKM. CDR3 nucleotides: TGTGCCAGCAGCCCGACAGGGGACTATTCACCCCTCCACTTT. Translation gives CASSPTGDYSPLHF.

CDR3 region: CASSPMVRAHEQYF. DNA for the CDR3: TGTGCCAGCAGCCCGATGGTCAGGGCCCACGAGCAGTACTTC. The chain combines TRBV5-6 with TRBJ2-7; possibly TRBD1 for D (5 bases). The CDR3 covers 14 residues. V lost 4 bases to trimming and J lost 5 bases, with 16 bases between them. CDR1 is SGHDT and CDR2 is YYEEEE in the germline V gene.

As regards this clone: At one of its ends the junction is not consistent with the germline gene, which may arise from a read error. This chain joins TRBV7-9 and TRBJ2-3, with D perhaps matching TRBD2 (7 bases). CDR3 length equals 14 residues. Germline V gene sequence: CDR1 SEHNR, CDR2 FQNEAQ (reference sequence). The CDR3 nucleotides read TGTTCCAGCAGCTTAGCGAGTGGGGGGGCTACGCAGTATTTT. This gives the protein CSSSLASGGATQYF.

This sequence joins TRBV7-2 and TRBJ1-2; TRBD1 is a possible D gene (5 bases). This CDR3 is 15 amino acids long. Trimming left V 1 base short and J 5 bases short, with 14 bases between. Germline V gene data show CDR1 as SGHTA and CDR2 as FQGNSA. DNA of the CDR3: TGTGCCAGCAGCTTAGGGAGGGGTACTCATTATGGCTACACCTTC. It encodes CASSLGRGTHYGYTF.

The J gene is TRBJ2-3, the V gene TRBV6-5, with TRBD2 matching over 10 bases. After removal of 5 bases from V and 5 bases from J, the junction contained 7 bases not matched to a gene. This CDR3 spans 15 amino acids. Germline V gene lookup returns CDR1 MNHEY and CDR2 SVGAGI. DNA of the CDR3: TGTGCCAGCAGTCCTAGCGGGAGTCGGGGAGATACGCAGTATTTT. This codes for CASSPSGSRGDTQYF.

The chain uses TRBV19 and TRBJ1-1; D call uncertain. V lost 3 bases and J 0 bases, leaving 11 bases between the germline ends. The CDR3 is 15 amino acids. CDR1 and CDR2 from the germline V gene are LNHDA and SQIVND (reference sequence). CDR3 nucleotide sequence: TGTGCCAGTAGTATGGGTCGGGGTGTGAACACTGAAGCTTTCTTT. Protein: CASSMGRGVNTEAFF.

This sequence joins TRBV6-5 and TRBJ2-7; D perhaps matches TRBD1 (5 bases). CDR3 length equals 13 residues. Deletions cut 4 bases from V and 0 bases from J, with 7 bases between. Per the germline V gene, CDR1 is MNHEY and CDR2 is SVGAGI. CDR3 nucleotide sequence: TGTGCCAGCAGTTCGGACACCTCCTACGAGCAGTACTTC. This translates into CASSSDTSYEQYF.